This TCR beta chain was sequenced during a study of T cells in Graves' hyperthyroidism and ophthalmopathy. Each ophthalmopathy patient scored at least 3 on the Clinical Activity Score and at least 4 on NOSPECS grade, with duration under 3 months. Diagnosing involved the use of clinical symptoms, serum thyroxine and TRAb, thyroid ultrasound and orbital computed tomography. TCR beta CDR3 regions were amplified from RNA. HTBI primers were employed in a first-round RT-PCR of the TCR CDR3. TCRdb used MiXCR to reprocess the multiplex PCR reads, holding one entry per CDR3 protein. The table shows about 520,000 distinct CDR3 sequences, with roughly a quarter occurring only once. With 2 bases removed from V and 2 bases from J, the gap between germline ends came to 9 bases. The CDR3 runs to 14 residues. CDR1 is KGHSH and CDR2 is LQKENI in the germline V gene. This clonotype was found a few times.

The chain links TRBV18 to TRBJ2-5; D is uncertain. Material: blood. The receptor's source is a woman younger than 45 with Graves' ophthalmopathy. The CDR3 sequence is CASSPSSPQETQYF. The CDR3 DNA sequence: TGTGCCAGCTCACCATCTTCACCTCAAGAGACCCAGTACTTC.